These 17 T cell receptor beta chains were sequenced from one sample in a study of cytomegalovirus exposure and HLA in healthy donors. It was with 60 Vbeta and 13 Jbeta primers that the PCR ran. The method was immunoSEQ multiplex PCR; TCRdb's version includes in-frame clones alone and lacks a portion of them. Of 110,000 to 150,000 clones detected, around 77% appear once; the ten largest clones hold 4% to 6%. Sequencing was performed on PBMCs. The receptors originated from a woman in her 50s in good health and CMV-seronegative.

V usage is TRBV5-1 and J usage is TRBJ2-7; no definite D call. This CDR3 has 14 amino acids. Germline values: CDR1 SGHRS, CDR2 YFSETQ. Trimming removed 0 bases from V and 2 bases from J, with 9 bases in between. The CDR3 coding sequence is TGCGCCAGCAGCTTGGGCGAGGTGGCCTACGAGCAGTACTTC. This codes for CASSLGEVAYEQYF.

This sequence joins TRBV6-6 and TRBJ2-7, with 8 bases lining up with TRBD1. The CDR3 sequence is 14 residues long. V dropped 6 bases and J dropped 3; count of bases not matched to a gene: 7. Germline V lookup: CDR1 MNHNY, CDR2 SVGAGI (reference sequence). The CDR3 protein is CASSPPGTGYEQYF. The CDR3 DNA sequence: TGTGCCAGCAGCCCCCCCGGGACAGGCTACGAGCAGTACTTC.

V usage is TRBV6-1 and J usage is TRBJ1-6, with TRBD1 matching over 10 bases. The CDR3 consists of 14 residues. Germline V lookup: CDR1 MNHNS, CDR2 SASEGT. Trimming cost V 6 bases and J 7 bases; bases outside gene matches: 3. CDR3 protein: CASRTDRGNSPLHF. CDR3 coding DNA: TGTGCCAGCAGAACGGACAGGGGGAATTCACCCCTCCACTTT.

The J gene is TRBJ2-5, the V gene TRBV2, with a weak D call TRBD1 (5 bases). The V end lost 10 bases, the J end lost 2 bases, and 14 bases lay between the germline ends. There are 13 residues in the CDR3. Per the germline V gene, CDR1 is SNHLY and CDR2 is FYNNEI. Here the CDR3 reads CATPPAGQETQYF. As DNA, the CDR3 is TGTGCCACCCCCCCCGCAGGGCAAGAGACCCAGTACTTC.

The chain recombines TRBV11-3 with TRBJ2-7; 7 bases agree with TRBD2. This CDR3 is built from 15 residues. Germline V lookup: CDR1 SGHNT, CDR2 YENEEA. With V trimmed by 1 base and J by 2 bases, 5 bases remained unmatched. CDR3 coding DNA: TGTGCCAGCAGCTTAGGGCCAGCGGGGACCTACGAGCAGTACTTC. Its protein is CASSLGPAGTYEQYF.

V usage is TRBV5-1 and J usage is TRBJ2-5, with 10 bases identical to TRBD2. This CDR3 is built from 18 residues. The V segment lost 0 bases and the J segment 0 bases; nucleotides outside the gene matches: 8. Germline values: CDR1 SGHRS, CDR2 YFSETQ. The CDR3, as DNA: TGCGCCAGCAGCTTGGTATCGGCACTAGCGGGGTACCAAGAGACCCAGTACTTC. It yields the protein CASSLVSALAGYQETQYF.

The chain has TRBV4-3 and TRBJ2-7, with 10 bases matching TRBD1. Germline V gene lookup returns CDR1 LGHNA and CDR2 YSLEER. This CDR3 region has 15 residues. V lost 0 bases to trimming and J lost 6 bases; unmatched junction nucleotides: 5. The CDR3 here is CASSQDTGTGVEQYF. The CDR3 nucleotides are TGCGCCAGCAGCCAAGATACGGGGACAGGGGTCGAGCAGTACTTC.

This chain's CDR3 is CASSHEVAGGLIPGELFF. As DNA, the CDR3 is TGTGCCAGCAGCCACGAGGTGGCGGGGGGGCTTATCCCCGGGGAGCTGTTTTTT. The chain recombines TRBV7-2 with TRBJ2-2; TRBD2 matches at 9 bases. There are 18 residues in the CDR3. V lost 5 bases to trimming and J lost 6 bases; unmatched junction nucleotides: 16. Germline assignment: CDR1 SGHTA and CDR2 FQGNSA.

On this clone: No DNA is shown, since the ends of the CDR3 on it are uncertain; the CDR3 is the one TCRdb lists. The chain is built from TRBV6-6 and TRBJ2-2; TRBD1 is the table's D call, not checked against the DNA. Per the germline V gene, CDR1 is MNHNY and CDR2 is SVGAGI (reference sequence). Ends included, the CDR3 has 15 residues. CDR3 sequence: CASSTSTGKAGELFF.

The gene calls are TRBV7-2 and TRBJ1-5; D call uncertain. Trimming removed 0 bases from V and 1 base from J, with 7 bases in between. Germline CDR1 is SGHTA and CDR2 is FQGNSA. The CDR3 has 15 residues. In nucleotides, the CDR3 is TGTGCCAGCAGCTTAGCAGTTGGCAGCAATCAGCCCCAGCATTTT. This gives the protein CASSLAVGSNQPQHF.

This clone appeared a single time. The chain combines TRBV4-1 with TRBJ2-1, with D possibly being TRBD2 (5 bases). The CDR3 totals 13 residues. Trimming left V 3 bases short and J 8 bases short, with 11 bases between. The V gene's germline CDR1 is MGHRA and CDR2 YSYEKL. As DNA, the CDR3 is TGCGCCAGCAGCCAGTACGGGGAGTATGAGCAGTTCTTC. Protein product: CASSQYGEYEQFF.

The V gene is TRBV12-5, the J gene TRBJ1-5; D is unresolved. In germline, CDR1 is LGHNT, CDR2 FRNRAP. There are 15 residues in the CDR3. The V end was cut by 0 bases, the J end by 3 bases, with 9 bases between. CDR3 protein: CASGLVQRDNQPQHF. The CDR3 DNA follows: TGTGCTAGTGGTTTGGTACAGAGGGACAATCAGCCCCAGCATTTT.

The rearrangement uses TRBV6-5 and TRBJ2-4; D is undetermined. The CDR3 is made up of 15 amino acids. Trimming removed 4 bases at V and 7 bases at J, with 17 bases between. CDR1 and CDR2 from the germline V gene are MNHEY and SVGAGI. The CDR3, as DNA: TGTGCCAGCAGTTTGGGCATATTGGGCCGGAACATTCAGTACTTC. It codes for CASSLGILGRNIQYF.

This chain joins TRBV7-9 and TRBJ2-7; the match to TRBD1 covers 9 bases. The V segment lost 5 bases and the J segment 7 bases; nucleotides outside the gene matches: 9. The CDR3 spans 14 residues. In germline, CDR1 is SEHNR, CDR2 FQNEAQ (reference sequence). In DNA, the CDR3 is TGTGCCAGCAGCACCCCGGGGACAGGGAGTGAGCAGTACTTC. Its translation: CASSTPGTGSEQYF.

CDR3 residues: CASSSGGYRGGYTF. The CDR3 DNA reads as TGTGCCAGCAGCTCAGGAGGCTACAGGGGCGGCTACACCTTC. V gene TRBV7-8 combines with J gene TRBJ1-2; 7 nucleotides align to TRBD1. The CDR3 contains 14 residues. Germline V lookup: CDR1 SGHVS, CDR2 FQNEAQ. V lost 4 bases and J lost 8; bases outside the gene matches: 10.

The chain couples TRBV5-6 to TRBJ1-4; weak D call: TRBD1 (5 bases). The CDR3 is made up of 15 amino acids. The germline gives CDR1 SGHDT, CDR2 YYEEEE. V lost 0 bases, J lost 8 bases, and 14 bases lay in between. CDR3 coding DNA: TGTGCCAGCAGCTTGGATCAGGGAAGAAGGGAAAAACTGTTTTTT. Amino acid sequence: CASSLDQGRREKLFF.

About this clone itself: Other DNA sequences in the sample encode the same CDR3. This chain uses TRBV6-5 with TRBJ1-2; possibly TRBD1 for D (6 bases). V gave up 0 bases and J gave up 7 bases, with 9 bases separating them. The CDR3 spans 13 residues. Germline lookup yields CDR1 MNHEY and CDR2 SVGAGI. The CDR3 sequence is CASSYSLGGGYTF. In DNA, the CDR3 is TGTGCCAGCAGTTACTCGTTAGGGGGTGGCTACACCTTC.